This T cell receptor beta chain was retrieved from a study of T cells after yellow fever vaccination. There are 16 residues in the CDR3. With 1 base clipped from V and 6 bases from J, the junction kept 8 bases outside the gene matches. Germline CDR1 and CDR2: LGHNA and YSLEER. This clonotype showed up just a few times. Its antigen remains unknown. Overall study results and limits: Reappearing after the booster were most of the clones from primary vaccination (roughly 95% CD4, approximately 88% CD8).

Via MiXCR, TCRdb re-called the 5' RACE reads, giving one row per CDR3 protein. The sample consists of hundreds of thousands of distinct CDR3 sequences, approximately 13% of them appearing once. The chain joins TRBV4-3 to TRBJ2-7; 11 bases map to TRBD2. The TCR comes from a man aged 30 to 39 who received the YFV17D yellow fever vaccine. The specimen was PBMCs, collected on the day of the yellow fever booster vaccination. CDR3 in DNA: TGCGCCAGCAGCCAAGCTCCGGGACTAGCGGCCGCCGAGCAGTACTTC. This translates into CASSQAPGLAAAEQYF.